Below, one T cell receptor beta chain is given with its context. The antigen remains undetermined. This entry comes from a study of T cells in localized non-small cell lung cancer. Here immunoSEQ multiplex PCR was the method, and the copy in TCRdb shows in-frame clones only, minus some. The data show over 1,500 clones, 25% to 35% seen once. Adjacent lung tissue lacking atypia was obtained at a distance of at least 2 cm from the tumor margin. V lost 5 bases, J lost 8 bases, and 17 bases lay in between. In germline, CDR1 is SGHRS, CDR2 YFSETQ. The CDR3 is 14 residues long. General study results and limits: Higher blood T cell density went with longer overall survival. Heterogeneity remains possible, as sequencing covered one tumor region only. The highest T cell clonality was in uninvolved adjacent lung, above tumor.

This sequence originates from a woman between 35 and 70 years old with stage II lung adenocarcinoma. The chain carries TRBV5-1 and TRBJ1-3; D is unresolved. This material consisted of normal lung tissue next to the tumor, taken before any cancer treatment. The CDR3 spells CASSPTSPSYTIYF. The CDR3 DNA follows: TGCGCCAGCAGTCCCACGAGCCCCTCATACACCATATATTTT.